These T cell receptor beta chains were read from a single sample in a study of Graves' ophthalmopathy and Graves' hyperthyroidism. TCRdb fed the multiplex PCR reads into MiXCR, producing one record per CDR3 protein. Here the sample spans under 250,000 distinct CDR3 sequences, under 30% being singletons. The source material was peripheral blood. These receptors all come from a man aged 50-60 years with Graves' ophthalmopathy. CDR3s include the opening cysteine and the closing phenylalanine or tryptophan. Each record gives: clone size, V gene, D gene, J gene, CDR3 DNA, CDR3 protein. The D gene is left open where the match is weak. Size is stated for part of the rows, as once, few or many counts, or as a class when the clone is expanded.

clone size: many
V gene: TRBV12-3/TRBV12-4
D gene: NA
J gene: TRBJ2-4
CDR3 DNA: TGTGCCAGCAGTGCAGCGGTCATGGCCAAAAACATTCAGTACTTC
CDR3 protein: CASSAAVMAKNIQYF

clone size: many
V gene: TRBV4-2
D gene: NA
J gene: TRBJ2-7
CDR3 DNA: TGTGCCAGCAGCCCCGGACGCGGGGAACTTTACGAGCAGTACTTC
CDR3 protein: CASSPGRGELYEQYF

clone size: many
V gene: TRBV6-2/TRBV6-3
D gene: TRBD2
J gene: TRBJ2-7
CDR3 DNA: TGTGCCAGCAGTTACTCGTCACGGGAGGGCCACGAGCAGTACTTC
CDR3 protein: CASSYSSREGHEQYF

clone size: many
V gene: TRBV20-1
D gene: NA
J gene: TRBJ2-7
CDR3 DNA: TGCAGTGCCGGGTCCCTAAAGGGCTACGAGCAGTACTTC
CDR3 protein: CSAGSLKGYEQYF

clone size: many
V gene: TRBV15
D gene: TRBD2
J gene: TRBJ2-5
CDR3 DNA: TGTGCCACCAGCAGGGCCCGCGGGACTAGGGGGTCGCAAGAGACCCAGTACTTC
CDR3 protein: CATSRARGTRGSQETQYF

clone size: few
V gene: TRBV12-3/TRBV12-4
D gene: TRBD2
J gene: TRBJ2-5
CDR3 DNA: TGTGCCAGCTCCAGCCCCGCCGGGAGGGTGGAAGAGACCCAGTACTTC
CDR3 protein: CASSSPAGRVEETQYF

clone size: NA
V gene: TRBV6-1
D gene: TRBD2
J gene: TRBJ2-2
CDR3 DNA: TGTGCCAGCCGTCCAGCGGGGGACACCGGGGAGCTGTTTTTT
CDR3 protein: CASRPAGDTGELFF

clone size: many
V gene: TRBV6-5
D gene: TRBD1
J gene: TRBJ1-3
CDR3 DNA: TGTGCCAGCAGTTACTCGGGGACAGTCAGCTCTGGAAACACCATATATTTT
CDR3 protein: CASSYSGTVSSGNTIYF

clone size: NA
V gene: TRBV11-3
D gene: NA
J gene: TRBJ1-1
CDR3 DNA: TGTGCCAGCAGCTTACCGGGGGCGCCCCGTACTGAAGCTTTCTTT
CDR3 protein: CASSLPGAPRTEAFF

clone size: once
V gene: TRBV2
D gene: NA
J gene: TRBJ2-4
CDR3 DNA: TGTGCCAGCAGTGCCGACTCCGAGAAAAACATTCAGTACTTC
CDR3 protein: CASSADSEKNIQYF

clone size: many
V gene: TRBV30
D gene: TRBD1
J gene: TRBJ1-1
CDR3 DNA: TGTGCCTGGAGTTCAAACAGGGGGCGAGGAGCTTTCTTT
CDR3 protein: CAWSSNRGRGAFF

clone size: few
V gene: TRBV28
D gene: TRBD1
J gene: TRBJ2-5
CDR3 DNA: TGTCCCAGCCGACAGGGCAAGACCCAGTACTTC
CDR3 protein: CPSRQGKTQYF

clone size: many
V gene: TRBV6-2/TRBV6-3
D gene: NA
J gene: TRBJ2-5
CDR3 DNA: TGTGCCAGCAGTTGGGCCGGGAGTTCGGAGACCCAGTACTTC
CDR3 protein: CASSWAGSSETQYF

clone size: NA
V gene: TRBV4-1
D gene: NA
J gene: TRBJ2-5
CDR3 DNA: TGCGCCAGCAGCCAAGGGCCTTTAGGAGAGACCCAGTACTTC
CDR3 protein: CASSQGPLGETQYF

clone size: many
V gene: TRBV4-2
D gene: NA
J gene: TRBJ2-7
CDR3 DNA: TGTGCCAGCAGCCAAGAACGGAGGGCGGTCGTTGGCGAGCAGTACTTC
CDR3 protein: CASSQERRAVVGEQYF

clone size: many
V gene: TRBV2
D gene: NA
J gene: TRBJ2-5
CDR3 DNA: TGTGCCAGCAATTTGGACAGCCCCGATCAGACCCAGTACTTC
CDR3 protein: CASNLDSPDQTQYF

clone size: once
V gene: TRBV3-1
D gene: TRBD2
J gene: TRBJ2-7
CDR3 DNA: TGTGCCAGCAGCCCTGCTAGCGGGGGGGCCCACGAGCAGTACTTC
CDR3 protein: CASSPASGGAHEQYF

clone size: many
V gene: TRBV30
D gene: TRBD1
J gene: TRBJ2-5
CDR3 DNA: TGTGCCTGGGGGACAGGGCAAGAGACCCAGTACTTC
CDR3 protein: CAWGTGQETQYF